This is a list of T cell receptor beta chains from one sample in a study of blood T cell repertoires in COVID-19. The protocol was immunoSEQ multiplex PCR, while the TCRdb copy is restricted to in-frame clones and leaves out a portion. Found here are 88,000 or so clones, 65% to 90% of them singletons; the top ten hold 3.8%. Sequenced sample: peripheral blood. Every receptor here comes from a man in his sixties with acute or convalescent COVID-19. The CDR3 runs from the conserved cysteine through the conserved F or W. D genes are given only for firm matches. Size is stated for part of the rows, as once, few or many counts, or as a class when the clone is expanded.

D gene	V gene	clone size	J gene	CDR3 protein
TRBD1	TRBV3-1/TRBV3-2	.	TRBJ1-2	CASSETGAPSF
.	TRBV7-2	once	TRBJ1-5	CASSLDSRNNQPQHF
TRBD1	TRBV6-1	.	TRBJ1-1	CASSENRGKTEAFF
TRBD1	TRBV6-2/TRBV6-3	.	TRBJ1-5	CASSRGQGEGLPQHF
TRBD2	TRBV3-1/TRBV3-2	.	TRBJ2-3	CASSRRGGLGTDTQYF
.	TRBV19	.	TRBJ2-3	CASTSGSGGTSTDTQYF
.	TRBV11-2	.	TRBJ1-1	CASSQTTNTEAFF
TRBD2	TRBV9	.	TRBJ2-3	CASSATSGASDTQYF
.	TRBV4-2	.	TRBJ2-2	CASSQGTEVGTGELFF
.	TRBV6-1	.	TRBJ1-5	CASSEHSNQPQHF
TRBD2	TRBV4-3	.	TRBJ2-5	CASSQGPPSGQETQYF
TRBD1	TRBV3-1/TRBV3-2	.	TRBJ1-2	CASSQEMQGAAGGYTF
.	TRBV5-1	.	TRBJ2-5	CASSLGGSTEETQYF
TRBD1	TRBV9	.	TRBJ2-7	CASSVATGTGIPYEQYF
.	TRBV5-6	.	TRBJ1-1	CASSRFGGNTEAFF
TRBD2	TRBV24-1	once	TRBJ2-3	CATSDFGASGGITDTQYF
TRBD1	TRBV30	.	TRBJ1-1	CAYETGGTEAFF
.	TRBV27	.	TRBJ2-7	CASSFGSVGPYEQYF
TRBD2	TRBV30	.	TRBJ2-2	CAWSRLAASTGELFF
.	TRBV2	.	TRBJ1-2	CASTRGYNGYTF
.	TRBV19	.	TRBJ1-4	CASSMSEGGTNEKLFF
.	TRBV29-1	.	TRBJ2-3	CSVRGNTQYF
TRBD1	TRBV7-3	.	TRBJ2-5	CASSLGDRVGETQYF
.	TRBV18	.	TRBJ1-1	CASSRTDMEAFF
TRBD2	TRBV7-8	.	TRBJ2-7	CASSYSGGRYYEQYF
.	TRBV14	.	TRBJ2-7	CASSSRAGLFTYEQYF
.	TRBV20-1	.	TRBJ2-1	CSARVVNEQFF
.	TRBV2	.	TRBJ2-7	CASSARDSGGYEQYF
TRBD1	TRBV10-2	.	TRBJ2-1	CASSRQGNEQFF
.	TRBV10-3	.	TRBJ2-5	CAIKPTVGRETQYF
.	TRBV7-9	.	TRBJ2-2	CASSLSLVGGELFF
.	TRBV5-1	.	TRBJ1-1	CASLSSGGDTEAFF
.	TRBV7-9	.	TRBJ2-1	CASSVTAPRQFF
.	TRBV18	.	TRBJ1-1	CASSPDIGTEAFF
TRBD2	TRBV5-1	.	TRBJ2-1	CASSLLAGVGNEQFF
.	TRBV11-3	.	TRBJ1-1	CASSIKGATEAFF
.	TRBV7-9	.	TRBJ2-7	CASSLAAGKTYEQYF
TRBD2	TRBV9	.	TRBJ2-3	CASSAWTSGGNTQYF
.	TRBV25-1	few	TRBJ2-5	CASSEIRGQETQYF
.	TRBV5-1	.	TRBJ2-1	CATNLKGEHEQFF
TRBD1	TRBV30	.	TRBJ1-6	CAWKTGWDSPLHF
TRBD1	TRBV30	.	TRBJ2-7	CAFNLGNRGQGYEQYF
.	TRBV23-1	.	TRBJ1-4	CASSPQGFNEKLFF
.	TRBV7-2	.	TRBJ1-5	CASSLGQLGNQPQHF
.	TRBV3-1/TRBV3-2	.	TRBJ2-1	CASSPPRGNYEQFF
TRBD1	TRBV7-3	few	TRBJ2-5	CASSLTPGTAETQYF
TRBD1	TRBV19	.	TRBJ2-2	CASSIFLGQGGGGELFF
.	TRBV10-1	.	TRBJ2-2	CASSDRVGTGELFF
.	TRBV18	.	TRBJ2-7	CASSPRVAGQSYEQYF
TRBD2	TRBV19	.	TRBJ2-7	CASSPGGPQPIYEQYF
.	TRBV4-3	.	TRBJ1-4	CASSQGWPGGYLEKLFF
TRBD1	TRBV5-4	.	TRBJ2-6	CASSLPGGAGANVLTF
TRBD2	TRBV6-1	.	TRBJ2-1	CASSESGGGYNEQFF
TRBD2	TRBV27	.	TRBJ2-2	CASIATSGSHYTGELFF
.	TRBV6-5	.	TRBJ2-2	CATLHGESHGELFF